This entry describes one T cell receptor (beta chain). The data derive from a study of beta chain features in type 1 diabetes. Isolated RNA was reverse transcribed in full, so expressed TCRB transcripts were sequenced. Some clones are missing from TCRdb's copy, which holds only in-frame ones; the method was immunoSEQ multiplex PCR. The sample holds approximately 60,000 clones, roughly 60% seen once. The junction had 9 bases not matched to a gene; V was cut back by 4 bases and J by 8 bases. Per germline, CDR1 SGHRS and CDR2 YFSETQ. The CDR3 runs 15 residues. The receptor was derived from a woman in her late teens or twenties in good health. This rearrangement joins TRBV5-1 to TRBJ1-5; 10 bases align to TRBD1. Sequenced material: Tregs from blood. CDR3 amino acids: CASSQGQGSFEPQHF. CDR3 DNA sequence: TGCGCCAGCAGCCAGGGACAGGGGAGTTTTGAGCCCCAGCATTTT.